This passage covers 17 T cell receptor beta chains from one sample sequenced in a study of blood T cell repertoires in COVID-19. Generated by immunoSEQ multiplex PCR, the TCRdb table keeps only in-frame clones and is missing some. The sample has 300,000 to 400,000 clones; more than 75% are singletons. Sequences were obtained from peripheral blood. The receptors come from a man aged 50 to 59 with active or convalescent COVID-19.

The gene calls are TRBV28 and TRBJ2-5, with TRBD1 as a possible D gene (6 bases). CDR3 length: 13 amino acids. The V gene lost 2 bases and the J gene lost 6 bases, with 10 bases spanning the gap. The germline V gene has CDR1 MDHEN and CDR2 SYDVKM. CDR3 in amino acids: CASSLPGVKTQYF. CDR3 bases: TGTGCCAGCAGTTTACCAGGGGTGAAGACCCAGTACTTC.

V and J are TRBV30 and TRBJ1-5; no clear D. V was trimmed by 3 bases and J by 1 base, leaving 16 bases between them. Germline V gene data show CDR1 as GTSNPN and CDR2 as SVGIG (reference sequence). This CDR3 contains 16 residues. The CDR3 bases are TGTGCCTGGAGCGCCGGGTGGGTCGGGAGCAATCAGCCCCAGCATTTT. As protein: CAWSAGWVGSNQPQHF.

The chain joins TRBV27 to TRBJ1-6; D is unclear. Trimming left V 6 bases short and J 0 bases short, with 12 bases between. From germline, CDR1 is MNHEY and CDR2 SMNVEV (reference sequence). CDR3 length: 16 amino acids. CDR3 nucleotides: TGTGCCAGCAGGCCTATAACTAGCTCCTATAATTCACCCCTCCACTTT. Translation: CASRPITSSYNSPLHF.

The chain carries TRBV5-1 and TRBJ2-3, with 9 bases aligning to TRBD1. Germline CDR1 is SGHRS and CDR2 is YFSETQ. The V gene end was trimmed by 3 bases and the J gene end by 5 bases; junction bases not matched to a gene: 4. The length of the CDR3 is 14 residues. This CDR3 reads CASSSGTGQDTQYF. The CDR3 DNA reads TGCGCCAGCAGCTCTGGGACAGGGCAAGATACGCAGTATTTT.

V and J are TRBV7-2 and TRBJ1-5, with TRBD1 matching over 9 bases. V shed 5 bases, J shed 5 bases, and the junction held 4 bases outside the gene matches. The CDR3 totals 14 residues. The germline V gene encodes CDR1 SGHTA and CDR2 FQGNSA. The CDR3, as DNA: TGTGCCAGCAGCCTCGACAGGGGGTATCAGCCCCAGCATTTT. Its translation: CASSLDRGYQPQHF. The full variable domain, its missing parts supplied by reference TRBV7-2 and TRBJ1-5, is GAGVSQSPSNKVTEKGKDVELRCDPISGHTALYWYRQSLGQGLEFLIYFQGNSAPDKSGLPSDRFSAERTGGSVSTLTIQRTQQEDSAVYLCASSLDRGYQPQHFGDGTRLSIL.

This chain uses TRBV19 with TRBJ1-3; D is perhaps TRBD1 (5 bases). Deletions cut 10 bases from V and 0 bases from J, with 13 bases between. Germline V CDR1 and CDR2: LNHDA, SQIVND (reference sequence). The CDR3 runs to 14 residues. CDR3 in DNA: TGTGCCACCAATCAGGGCCGCTCTGGAAACACCATATATTTT. This translates into CATNQGRSGNTIYF.

The rearrangement uses TRBV11-2 and TRBJ2-3; TRBD1 matches at 8 bases. Germline V gene data show CDR1 as SGHAT and CDR2 as FQNNGV. The CDR3 covers 16 residues. Trimming removed 4 bases from V and 1 base from J; junction bases left unmatched: 7. CDR3 loop: CASSSLGQVRTDTQYF. CDR3 nucleotide sequence: TGTGCCAGCAGCTCCCTGGGACAGGTACGCACAGATACGCAGTATTTT.

The genes are TRBV5-1 and TRBJ2-2; 15 bases line up with TRBD2. The V gene's germline CDR1 is SGHRS and CDR2 YFSETQ. J gave up 4 bases and V 9 bases, and 4 bases lay outside the gene matches. The CDR3 is made up of 15 amino acids. The CDR3 nucleotides read TGCGCCACTTCGGGACTAGCGGGAGGCACCGGGGAGCTGTTTTTT. Translation: CATSGLAGGTGELFF.

The rearrangement uses TRBV11-1 and TRBJ2-5; a possible D gene is TRBD1 (5 bases). Germline V gene data show CDR1 as SGHAT and CDR2 as FQDESV (reference sequence). The CDR3 runs to 15 residues. V dropped 5 bases and J dropped 5 bases, with 18 bases sitting between them. The chain's CDR3 is CASSLQGGIGETQYF. Here the CDR3 DNA reads TGTGCCAGCAGCCTCCAGGGTGGTATAGGGGAGACCCAGTACTTC. The complete variable domain, with remaining parts taken from reference TRBV11-1 and TRBJ2-5, reads EAEVAQSPRYKITEKSQAVAFWCDPISGHATLYWYRQILGQGPELLVQFQDESVVDDSQLPKDRFSAERLKGVDSTLKIQPAELGDSAMYLCASSLQGGIGETQYFGPGTRLLVL.

The V and J genes are TRBV9 and TRBJ2-1; 10 positions agree with TRBD2. Germline V CDR1 and CDR2: SGDLS, YYNGEE. Trimming at V came to 3 bases and at J to 1 base, leaving 7 bases not matched to a gene. CDR3 length equals 17 residues. The CDR3 sequence is CASSAGAGGPSYNEQFF. The CDR3 DNA sequence: TGTGCCAGCAGCGCTGGAGCGGGGGGGCCTTCCTACAATGAGCAGTTCTTC.

The chain combines TRBV5-1 with TRBJ2-6, with TRBD1 matching 10 bases. Trimming cost V 1 base and J 0 bases; bases outside gene matches: 7. This CDR3 contains 19 residues. Germline V gene sequence: CDR1 SGHRS, CDR2 YFSETQ. The chain's CDR3 is CASSLSDRGRGSGANVLTF. The CDR3 DNA reads TGCGCCAGCAGCTTGTCTGACAGGGGGCGCGGCTCTGGGGCCAACGTCCTGACTTTC.

This sequence joins TRBV10-3 and TRBJ1-4, with 8 bases that match TRBD1. CDR1 ENHRY and CDR2 SYGVKD come from the germline V gene. The CDR3 contains 15 residues. The trim removed 8 bases at V and 0 bases at J, leaving 5 bases unmatched. In DNA form, the CDR3 reads TGTGCCATCGGTGGGACAGGTGCAACTAATGAAAAACTGTTTTTT. Translating gives CAIGGTGATNEKLFF.

The chain carries TRBV9 and TRBJ2-2; TRBD1 matches 9 bases. Germline V lookup: CDR1 SGDLS, CDR2 YYNGEE. V dropped 4 bases and J dropped 1; count of bases not matched to a gene: 5. The CDR3 is 16 amino acids. CDR3 residues: CASSPWDRVNTGELFF. The CDR3 DNA is TGTGCCAGCAGCCCCTGGGACAGGGTGAACACCGGGGAGCTGTTTTTT.

V usage is TRBV16 and J usage is TRBJ1-2, with no clear D. CDR1 and CDR2 (germline): KGHSY, FQNENV. The CDR3 is made up of 13 amino acids. V lost 0 bases and J lost 7, with 9 bases in between. CDR3 nucleotides: TGTGCCAGCAGCCAATCGTGGCAGGCTGGCTACACCTTC. It yields the protein CASSQSWQAGYTF.

This sequence joins TRBV4-3 and TRBJ2-3; 11 nucleotides line up with TRBD2. This CDR3 has 14 residues. J gave up 5 bases and V 4 bases, and 2 bases lay outside the gene matches. Germline V gene lookup returns CDR1 LGHNA and CDR2 YSLEER. The CDR3 loop reads CASSPTSGGDTQYF. CDR3 nucleotide sequence: TGCGCCAGCAGCCCTACTAGCGGGGGAGATACGCAGTATTTT.

This chain joins TRBV6-5 and TRBJ1-2; unclear D gene. The CDR3 contains 15 residues. Trimming removed 2 bases from V and 0 bases from J, with 10 bases in between. CDR1 and CDR2 (germline): MNHEY, SVGAGI. This CDR3 reads CASSYTGKANYGYTF. CDR3 in DNA: TGTGCCAGCAGTTACACCGGGAAAGCTAACTATGGCTACACCTTC.

The V gene is TRBV10-2, the J gene TRBJ1-1, with TRBD1 as a possible D gene (5 bases). Germline CDR1 and CDR2: WSHSY and SAAADI. Trimming pared 7 bases from V and 4 bases from J, leaving 16 bases between. The CDR3 length is 14 residues. The CDR3 reads CASKQQEWGTEAFF. The CDR3 coding sequence is TGCGCCAGCAAGCAACAGGAATGGGGCACTGAAGCTTTCTTT.